The T cell receptor (beta chain) under discussion was sequenced for a study of T cell changes during pregnancy in multiple sclerosis. CDR1 and CDR2 (germline): LNHDA, SQIVND (reference sequence). The length of the CDR3 is 14 residues. The germline V and J ends were trimmed by 3 bases and 6 bases, with 11 bases remaining between them. Assay: immunoSEQ multiplex PCR; the TCRdb copy retains only in-frame clones and omits some. The top ten clones hold 2% to 2.5% of a sample with about 60,000 clones, roughly 96% of them seen once. This TCR was recovered from a female donor with multiple sclerosis, enrolled in a pregnancy study. This chain uses TRBV19 with TRBJ2-2; possibly TRBD2 for D (5 bases). This specimen consisted of CD8+ T cells from peripheral blood mononuclear cells, obtained after pregnancy. The CDR3 DNA sequence: TGTGCCAGTAGTATCATCTCCGGGGCCGGGGAGCTGTTTTTT. It yields the protein CASSIISGAGELFF.